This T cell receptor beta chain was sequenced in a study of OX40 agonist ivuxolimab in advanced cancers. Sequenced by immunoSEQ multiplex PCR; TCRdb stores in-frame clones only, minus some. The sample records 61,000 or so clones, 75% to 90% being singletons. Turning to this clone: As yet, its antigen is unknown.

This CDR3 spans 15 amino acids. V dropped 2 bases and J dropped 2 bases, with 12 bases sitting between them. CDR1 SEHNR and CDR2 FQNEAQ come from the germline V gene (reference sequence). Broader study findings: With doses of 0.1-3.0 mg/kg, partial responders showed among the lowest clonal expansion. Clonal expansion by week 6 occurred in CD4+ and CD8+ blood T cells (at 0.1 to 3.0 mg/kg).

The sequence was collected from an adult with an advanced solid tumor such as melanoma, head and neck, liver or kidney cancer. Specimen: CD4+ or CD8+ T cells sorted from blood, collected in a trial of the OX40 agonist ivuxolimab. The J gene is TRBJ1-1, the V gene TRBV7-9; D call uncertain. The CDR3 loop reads CASSLYTARNTEAFF. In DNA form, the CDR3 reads TGTGCCAGCAGCTTATACACAGCCCGAAACACTGAAGCTTTCTTT.